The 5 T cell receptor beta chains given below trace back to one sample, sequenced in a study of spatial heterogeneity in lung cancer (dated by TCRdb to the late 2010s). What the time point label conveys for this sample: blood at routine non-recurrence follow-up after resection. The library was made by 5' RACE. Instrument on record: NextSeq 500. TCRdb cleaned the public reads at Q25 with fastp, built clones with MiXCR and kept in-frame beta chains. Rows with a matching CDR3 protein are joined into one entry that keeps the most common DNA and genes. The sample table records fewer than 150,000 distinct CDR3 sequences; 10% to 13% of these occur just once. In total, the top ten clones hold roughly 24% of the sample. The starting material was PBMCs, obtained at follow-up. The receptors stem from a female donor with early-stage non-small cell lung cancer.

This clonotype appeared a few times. In DNA form, the CDR3 reads TGTGCCATCAGTACAACAGGGATCGAGACCCAGTACTTC. It is translated as CAISTTGIETQYF. This sequence joins TRBV10-3 and TRBJ2-5; TRBD1 might be the D (6 bases). Germline V gene data show CDR1 as ENHRY and CDR2 as SYGVKD. V was shortened by 5 bases and J by 5 bases, with 12 bases between the two germline ends. The CDR3 loop spans 13 amino acids.

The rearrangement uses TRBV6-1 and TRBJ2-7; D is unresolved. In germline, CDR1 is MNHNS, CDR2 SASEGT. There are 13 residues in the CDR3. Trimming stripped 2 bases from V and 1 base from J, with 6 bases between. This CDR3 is CASSEQVSYEQYV. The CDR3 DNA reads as TGTGCCAGCAGTGAACAAGTGTCCTACGAGCAGTACGTC.

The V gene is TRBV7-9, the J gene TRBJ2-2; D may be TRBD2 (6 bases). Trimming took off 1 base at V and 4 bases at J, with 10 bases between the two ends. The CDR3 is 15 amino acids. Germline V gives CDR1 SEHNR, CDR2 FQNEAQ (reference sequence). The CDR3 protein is CASSLGGIATGELFF. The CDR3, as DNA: TGTGCCAGCAGCTTAGGCGGGATCGCCACCGGGGAGCTGTTTTTT.

CDR3 bases: TGTGCCAACCCTACCGGCTACAATGAGCAGTTCTTC. Residues: CANPTGYNEQFF. The chain joins TRBV6-5 to TRBJ2-1; D gene uncertain. The CDR3 contains 12 residues. V dropped 10 bases and J dropped 3 bases, with 10 bases sitting between them. Germline CDR1 reads MNHEY; CDR2 reads SVGAGI.

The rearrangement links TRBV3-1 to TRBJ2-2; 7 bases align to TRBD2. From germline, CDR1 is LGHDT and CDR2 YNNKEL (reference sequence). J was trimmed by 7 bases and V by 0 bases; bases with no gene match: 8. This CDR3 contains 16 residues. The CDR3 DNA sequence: TGTGCCAGCAGCCAAGATCTTGCGGGGGTCGGCGGGGAGCTGTTTTTT. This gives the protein CASSQDLAGVGGELFF.